One and the same sample provided the 20 T cell receptor beta chains below, sequenced in a study of shared clonotypes between healthy human individuals. Measured with immunoSEQ multiplex PCR; TCRdb has only the in-frame clones, and not every one. The sample consists of a few million clones, more than 80% of them appearing once. Sequencing used naive CD4+ T cells sorted from blood. The subset here: CD45RA+ positively selected. The receptors come from a man in his late teens or twenties in good health.

V usage is TRBV5-6 and J usage is TRBJ2-2, with D perhaps assigned TRBD1 or TRBD2 (5 bases each). This CDR3 region has 15 residues. Trimming removed 3 bases at V and 1 base at J, with 10 bases between. Germline CDR1 reads SGHDT; CDR2 reads YYEEEE. The DNA of the CDR3 is TGTGCCAGCAGCTACTCGGGGCAGAACACCGGGGAGCTGTTTTTT. Encoded protein: CASSYSGQNTGELFF. Filled out from reference TRBV5-6 and TRBJ2-2, the complete variable domain reads DAGVTQSPTHLIKTRGQQVTLRCSPKSGHDTVSWYQQALGQGPQFIFQYYEEEERQRGNFPDRFSGHQFPNYSSELNVNALLLGDSALYLCASSYSGQNTGELFFGEGSRLTVL.

The chain carries TRBV19 and TRBJ1-1; TRBD1 matches at 8 bases. The length of the CDR3 is 15 residues. J was trimmed by 5 bases and V by 3 bases; bases with no gene match: 8. CDR1 LNHDA and CDR2 SQIVND come from the germline V gene (reference sequence). CDR3 nucleotides: TGTGCCAGTAGTATCCCAGGGGGCGCGGGGACTGAAGCTTTCTTT. This gives the protein CASSIPGGAGTEAFF.

The genes are TRBV4-1 and TRBJ1-2; possible D gene TRBD1, 5 bases. Trimming stripped 4 bases from V and 0 bases from J, with 12 bases between. Germline V gene sequence: CDR1 MGHRA, CDR2 YSYEKL. The CDR3 has 15 residues. DNA for the CDR3: TGCGCCAGCAGCCTCCGGGACTCCGCTAACTATGGCTACACCTTC. Amino acids: CASSLRDSANYGYTF.

Here the CDR3 DNA reads TGCGCCAGCAGCTTGTATTCGGGTGATACGCAGTATTTT. Translating gives CASSLYSGDTQYF. The chain joins TRBV5-1 to TRBJ2-3; no reliable D call. The CDR3 is 13 amino acids. V lost 1 base and J 6 bases, leaving 9 bases between the germline ends. CDR1 is SGHRS and CDR2 is YFSETQ in the germline V gene.

The rearrangement links TRBV28 to TRBJ1-1, with D tentatively TRBD1 (6 bases). In germline, CDR1 is MDHEN, CDR2 SYDVKM. Trimming stripped 8 bases from V and 0 bases from J, with 16 bases between. CDR3 size: 15 residues. The CDR3 DNA sequence: TGTGCCAGCCTTCCCAGAGACAGGATGAACACTGAAGCTTTCTTT. Translated, it gives CASLPRDRMNTEAFF.

The chain carries TRBV18 and TRBJ2-3, with 13 bases matching TRBD2. Germline V gives CDR1 KGHSH, CDR2 LQKENI. This CDR3 has 15 amino acids. Trimming removed 4 bases from V and 5 bases from J; junction bases left unmatched: 3. The CDR3 nucleotides read TGTGCCAGCTCACAGGGACTAGCGGGACAAGATACGCAGTATTTT. It codes for CASSQGLAGQDTQYF.

This clone is a singleton in its sample. Other nucleotide sequences from this sample produce the same CDR3. V gene TRBV11-2 combines with J gene TRBJ1-1; D gene ambiguous. Looked up from germline, CDR1 is SGHAT and CDR2 is FQNNGV. This CDR3 comprises 12 residues. V was pared by 5 bases and J by 7 bases, with 11 bases between. The CDR3 is CASSLGVGEAFF. The CDR3, as DNA: TGTGCCAGCAGCCTCGGAGTGGGTGAAGCTTTCTTT. Together with reference TRBV11-2 and TRBJ1-1, the CDR3 gives the full variable domain: EAGVAQSPRYKIIEKRQSVAFWCNPISGHATLYWYQQILGQGPKLLIQFQNNGVVDDSQLPKDRFSAERLKGVDSTLKIQPAKLEDSAVYLCASSLGVGEAFFGQGTRLTVV.

The chain is built from TRBV13 and TRBJ1-6; D possibly corresponds to TRBD1 (6 bases). CDR3 length: 16 residues. Germline V gives CDR1 PRHDT, CDR2 FYEKMQ (reference sequence). The ends were cut back, 4 bases at V and 1 base at J, with 11 bases in the middle. DNA for the CDR3: TGTGCCAGCAGCTCTGTTCAGGGGTCCTATAATTCACCCCTCCACTTT. Protein product: CASSSVQGSYNSPLHF.

V is TRBV5-1 and J is TRBJ2-7, with 10 nucleotides matching TRBD1. V was clipped by 1 base and J by 2 bases; unmatched bases: 6. The germline V gene has CDR1 SGHRS and CDR2 YFSETQ. This CDR3 spans 16 amino acids. The CDR3 nucleotides are TGCGCCAGCAGCTTGAGGACAGGGGGGGGTCCCTACGAGCAGTACTTC. Amino acid sequence: CASSLRTGGGPYEQYF.

This clone was seen a single time. The chain combines TRBV18 with TRBJ1-1; 10 nucleotides match TRBD1. The trim removed 8 bases at V and 3 bases at J, leaving 12 bases unmatched. Germline values: CDR1 KGHSH, CDR2 LQKENI. CDR3 length equals 16 residues. For the CDR3, the DNA is TGTGCCAGCACTAATTCTTTCGGACAGGGGGACACTGAAGCTTTCTTT. As protein: CASTNSFGQGDTEAFF. The full variable domain, with the rest looked up from reference TRBV18 and TRBJ1-1, is NAGVMQNPRHLVRRRGQEARLRCSPMKGHSHVYWYRQLPEEGLKFMVYLQKENIIDESGMPKERFSAEFPKEGPSILRIQQVVRGDSAAYFCASTNSFGQGDTEAFFGQGTRLTVV.

This clone occurred once. The chain has TRBV6-1 and TRBJ2-7, with 7 positions matching TRBD1. Losses at the gene ends were 2 bases for V and 0 bases for J; bases not matched to a gene: 4. Germline assignment: CDR1 MNHNS and CDR2 SASEGT. There are 15 residues in the CDR3. CDR3 sequence (DNA): TGTGCCAGCAGTGAAAGGACAGGCTACTCCTACGAGCAGTACTTC. Its protein is CASSERTGYSYEQYF.

The gene calls are TRBV6-4 and TRBJ2-3, with TRBD2 matching over 14 bases. V gave up 5 bases and J gave up 2 bases; unmatched junction bases: 6. The CDR3 spans 17 residues. CDR1 and CDR2 (germline): MRHNA, SNTAGT. The CDR3 region has the DNA TGTGCCAGCAGTCGGGGGACTAGCGGGGGCCTCACAGATACGCAGTATTTT. Translation gives CASSRGTSGGLTDTQYF.

The rearrangement links TRBV2 to TRBJ1-5; 7 positions match TRBD1. CDR3 length: 14 residues. V trimming: 9 bases; J trimming: 2 bases; junction bases outside the gene matches: 7. Looked up from germline, CDR1 is SNHLY and CDR2 is FYNNEI. Here the CDR3 DNA reads TGTGCCAGTTCTAACAGGGGTGGCAATCAGCCCCAGCATTTT. Residues: CASSNRGGNQPQHF. The complete variable domain, with remaining parts taken from reference TRBV2 and TRBJ1-5, reads EPEVTQTPSHQVTQMGQEVILRCVPISNHLYFYWYRQILGQKVEFLVSFYNNEISEKSEIFDDQFSVERPDGSNFTLKIRSTKLEDSAMYFCASSNRGGNQPQHFGDGTRLSIL.

V usage is TRBV29-1 and J usage is TRBJ1-1, with D uncertain. The germline V gene encodes CDR1 SQVTM and CDR2 ANQGSEA. The CDR3 runs to 14 residues. Trimming pared 4 bases from V and 0 bases from J, leaving 12 bases between. The CDR3 spells CSVVPRLMNTEAFF. The CDR3 nucleotides are TGCAGCGTTGTCCCGCGATTAATGAACACTGAAGCTTTCTTT. The full variable domain, completed using reference TRBV29-1 and TRBJ1-1, is SAVISQKPSRDICQRGTSLTIQCQVDSQVTMMFWYRQQPGQSLTLIATANQGSEATYESGFVIDKFPISRPNLTFSTLTVSNMSPEDSSIYLCSVVPRLMNTEAFFGQGTRLTVV.

The rearrangement links TRBV5-1 to TRBJ2-5, with TRBD2 identical over 10 bases. The CDR3 loop spans 16 amino acids. The J segment lost 5 bases and the V segment lost 4 bases, leaving 11 bases of the junction unmatched. Germline values: CDR1 SGHRS, CDR2 YFSETQ. Here the CDR3 DNA reads TGCGCCAGCAGCCCCGGGACTAGCGAACGAGGGGAGACCCAGTACTTC. Translation gives CASSPGTSERGETQYF.

The gene calls are TRBV21-1 and TRBJ1-2; TRBD1 is the table's D call and was not checked against the DNA. TRBV21-1 is reported as a pseudogene. The CDR3 totals 15 residues. CDR3 sequence reads: CASSKGHRDRRGYTF. CDR3 sequence (DNA): TGTGCCAGCAGCAAAGGACACCGGGACAGGAGGGGCTACACCTTC.

Only one count was recorded for this clone. The gene calls are TRBV10-1 and TRBJ2-3, with 9 bases aligning to TRBD2. Germline loops: CDR1 WNHNN, CDR2 SYGVQD (reference sequence). V was pared by 1 base and J by 5 bases, with 7 bases of the junction left unmatched. This CDR3 region has 16 residues. CDR3: CASSEYRAGGEDTQYF. The DNA for the CDR3 is TGCGCCAGCAGTGAGTATCGAGCGGGAGGAGAAGATACGCAGTATTTT.

The J gene is TRBJ2-2, the V gene TRBV5-1; D unclear. V lost 6 bases to trimming and J lost 6 bases, with 12 bases between them. This CDR3 is 13 amino acids long. Germline V gene lookup returns CDR1 SGHRS and CDR2 YFSETQ. CDR3 sequence (DNA): TGCGCCAGCACCCCGTGGGTCCCCGGGGAGCTGTTTTTT. The encoded protein is CASTPWVPGELFF.

The chain carries TRBV6-6 and TRBJ1-1; D not resolved. Trimming pared 0 bases from V and 8 bases from J, leaving 13 bases between. Germline V gene sequence: CDR1 MNHNY, CDR2 SVGAGI (reference sequence). There are 14 residues in the CDR3. CDR3 protein: CASSYSGLSGEAFF. Written as DNA, the CDR3 is TGTGCCAGCAGTTACTCTGGCCTAAGTGGGGAAGCTTTCTTT.

The V gene is TRBV5-5, the J gene TRBJ1-3; D is perhaps TRBD1 (5 bases). Between the trimmed V and J ends, which lost 4 bases and 2 bases, there was a span of 13 bases. This CDR3 contains 15 residues. CDR1 SGHKS and CDR2 YYEKEE come from the germline V gene (reference sequence). For the CDR3, the DNA is TGTGCCAGCAGCGGGGTGGGGGAGACTGGAAACACCATATATTTT. Its protein product is CASSGVGETGNTIYF.